The 19 T cell receptor beta chains below come from one sample, sequenced in a study of blood T cell repertoires in COVID-19. Generated by immunoSEQ multiplex PCR, the TCRdb table keeps only in-frame clones and is missing some. Of 250,000 to 350,000 clones in the sample, about four fifths are singletons; the top ten hold around 14%. Sequencing input: peripheral blood. Every receptor here comes from a person aged 70 to 85 with COVID-19, enrolled during active disease.

The rearrangement joins TRBV24-1 to TRBJ1-5, with TRBD1 matching 8 bases. Germline values: CDR1 KGHDR, CDR2 SFDVKD. J was trimmed by 0 bases and V by 4 bases; bases with no gene match: 10. There are 18 residues in the CDR3. DNA of the CDR3: TGTGCCACCAGTGACCCCCGGGGACAGGCTTATAGCAATCAGCCCCAGCATTTT. It codes for CATSDPRGQAYSNQPQHF.

In nucleotides, the CDR3 is TGCAGCGTTGCTACGACAGGGGGGTTCAATCAGCCCCAGCATTTT. Translation gives CSVATTGGFNQPQHF. The chain links TRBV29-1 to TRBJ1-5, with 9 bases identical to TRBD1. Trimming took 4 bases from V and 3 from J; bases not matched to a gene: 7. Per the germline V gene, CDR1 is SQVTM and CDR2 is ANQGSEA. The CDR3 totals 15 residues.

The rearrangement uses TRBV4-3 and TRBJ2-3, with 10 positions matching TRBD2. The V and J ends lost 3 bases and 0 bases, in that order; junction bases with no gene match: 9. Germline CDR1 LGHNA, CDR2 YSLEER. CDR3 length: 18 amino acids. This CDR3 reads CASSQSGTSGTSTDTQYF. In DNA form, the CDR3 reads TGCGCCAGCAGCCAGTCGGGCACTAGCGGGACTAGCACAGATACGCAGTATTTT.

The gene calls are TRBV9 and TRBJ2-4, with D tentatively TRBD2 (6 bases). CDR3 length: 13 residues. Germline CDR1 and CDR2: SGDLS and YYNGEE. Trimming shortened V by 3 bases and J by 7 bases, and 11 bases separated the two germline ends. The CDR3 DNA is TGTGCCAGCAGCGCAGGGACTGGGAACATTCAGTACTTC. The encoded protein is CASSAGTGNIQYF.

The genes are TRBV7-2 and TRBJ2-2; D is perhaps TRBD2 (5 bases). This CDR3 has 14 residues. The germline CDR1 and CDR2 sequences are SGHTA and FQGNSA. Deletions cut 3 bases from V and 6 bases from J, with 11 bases between. The CDR3 is CASSLSSSAGELFF. For the CDR3, the DNA is TGTGCCAGCAGCTTGTCTAGCTCAGCCGGGGAGCTGTTTTTT.

The chain couples TRBV3-1 (or the pseudogene TRBV3-2) to TRBJ2-1; no reliable D call. Germline V gene sequence: CDR1 LGHDT, CDR2 YNNKEL (reference sequence). The V end lost 1 base, the J end lost 4 bases, and 8 bases lay between the germline ends. The CDR3 has 14 amino acids. The CDR3 region is CASSQAREYNEQFF. CDR3 sequence (DNA): TGTGCCAGCAGCCAAGCCCGCGAATACAATGAGCAGTTCTTC.

The chain is built from TRBV4-2 and TRBJ1-1; D is perhaps TRBD1 (6 bases). The CDR3 is 15 amino acids. CDR1 and CDR2 from the germline V gene are LGHNA and YNFKEQ. Trimming left V 4 bases short and J 5 bases short, with 17 bases between. The CDR3 loop is CASSPSDRGRTEAFF. The DNA of the CDR3 is TGTGCCAGCAGCCCCTCGGACAGAGGTCGGACTGAAGCTTTCTTT.

The chain links TRBV7-9 to TRBJ2-3; possibly TRBD1 for D (5 bases). The CDR3 contains 14 residues. Germline V CDR1 and CDR2: SEHNR, FQNEAQ (reference sequence). Trimming removed 2 bases from V and 4 bases from J, with 10 bases in between. CDR3 loop: CASSLTGSADTQYF. DNA for the CDR3: TGTGCCAGCAGCTTAACAGGCAGTGCAGATACGCAGTATTTT.

The table lists this clone with a few counts. This chain links TRBV7-9 with TRBJ1-5, with 7 bases lining up with TRBD1. There are 16 residues in the CDR3. CDR1 and CDR2 from the germline V gene are SEHNR and FQNEAQ (reference sequence). V lost 3 bases to trimming and J lost 3 bases; unmatched junction nucleotides: 8. The DNA of the CDR3 is TGTGCCAGCAGCTTCACGGGACAGCCCTTCAATCAGCCCCAGCATTTT. It yields the protein CASSFTGQPFNQPQHF.

This clone was seen more than once but under ten times. The chain links TRBV5-4 to TRBJ2-3; D may be TRBD2 (5 bases). The CDR3 sequence is 18 residues long. V lost 0 bases, J lost 1 base, and 18 bases lay in between. CDR1 SGHNT and CDR2 YYREEE come from the germline V gene (reference sequence). The CDR3 protein is CASSLDRRWTEGTDTQYF. In DNA form, the CDR3 reads TGTGCCAGCAGCTTGGACCGTCGCTGGACGGAGGGCACAGATACGCAGTATTTT.

This clone appeared a few times. This sequence joins TRBV19 and TRBJ2-2; D not certain. The V end was cut by 6 bases, the J end by 2 bases, with 10 bases between. This CDR3 region has 14 residues. Germline-derived CDR1 and CDR2 are LNHDA and SQIVND (reference sequence). The CDR3 loop is CASSPGTNTGELFF. The DNA of the CDR3 is TGTGCCAGTAGCCCAGGAACAAACACCGGGGAGCTGTTTTTT.

The chain couples TRBV4-2 to TRBJ2-5, with 8 nucleotides matching TRBD1. The junction had 4 bases not matched to a gene; V was cut back by 1 base and J by 0 bases. The CDR3 totals 16 residues. CDR1 LGHNA and CDR2 YNFKEQ come from the germline V gene. CDR3 bases: TGTGCCAGCAGCCAAGGTGGGGACAGGTACCAAGAGACCCAGTACTTC. Protein product: CASSQGGDRYQETQYF.

V is TRBV20-1 and J is TRBJ2-3; D is perhaps TRBD2 (6 bases). V was shortened by 3 bases and J by 2 bases, with 18 bases between the two germline ends. Germline CDR1 DFQATT, CDR2 SNEGSKA (reference sequence). The CDR3 spans 16 residues. This chain's CDR3 is CSASSSLGGVTDTQYF. The CDR3 DNA sequence: TGCAGTGCTAGTTCCTCGTTGGGCGGGGTCACAGATACGCAGTATTTT.

The V and J genes are TRBV7-2 and TRBJ2-3; 8 bases match TRBD1. Germline CDR1 SGHTA, CDR2 FQGNSA. This CDR3 region has 12 residues. Trimming took 4 bases from V and 10 from J; bases not matched to a gene: 4. Written as DNA, the CDR3 is TGTGCCAGCAGCTCCCTACAGGGGGCGCAGTATTTT. The encoded protein is CASSSLQGAQYF.

In DNA form, the CDR3 reads TGTGCCAGCAGCCGCACAGGGCCCGATTCGCCTTCACCCCTCCACTTT. This sequence encodes CASSRTGPDSPSPLHF. The chain combines TRBV16 with TRBJ1-6, with D possibly TRBD1 on 6 matching bases. This CDR3 has 16 amino acids. V lost 4 bases, J lost 9 bases, and 19 bases lay in between. Germline V gene lookup returns CDR1 KGHSY and CDR2 FQNENV.

The V and J genes are TRBV5-1 and TRBJ1-4; no reliable D call. Per germline, CDR1 SGHRS and CDR2 YFSETQ. The CDR3 consists of 14 residues. The V and J ends lost 4 bases and 7 bases respectively, with 14 bases between them. The CDR3 sequence: CASSDRRAGEKLFF. The CDR3 coding sequence is TGCGCCAGCAGCGACCGAAGGGCGGGTGAAAAACTGTTTTTT.

CDR3 sequence: CASSTKTDYTEAFF. The CDR3 bases are TGTGCCAGCTCCACCAAGACGGACTACACTGAAGCTTTCTTT. This chain connects TRBV18 to TRBJ1-1; D is ambiguous. This CDR3 is 14 amino acids long. CDR1 KGHSH and CDR2 LQKENI come from the germline V gene. V lost 6 bases, J lost 3 bases, and 14 bases lay in between.

J is TRBJ1-4 and V is TRBV6-5; 9 bases line up with TRBD1. The CDR3 is 15 amino acids. The V and J ends lost 10 bases and 8 bases, in that order; junction bases with no gene match: 14. Germline V gives CDR1 MNHEY, CDR2 SVGAGI. The CDR3 protein is CATQQLTGGREKLFF. CDR3 DNA sequence: TGTGCCACCCAGCAACTAACAGGGGGCAGGGAAAAACTGTTTTTT.

The rearrangement links TRBV14 to TRBJ2-2; possible D gene TRBD2, 5 bases. Germline V lookup: CDR1 SGHDN, CDR2 FVKESK. This CDR3 contains 17 residues. Trimming removed 0 bases from V and 4 bases from J, with 15 bases in between. The CDR3 here is CASSQDGLVGVTGELFF. The DNA of the CDR3 is TGTGCCAGCAGCCAAGATGGGTTAGTGGGAGTCACCGGGGAGCTGTTTTTT. The full variable domain, completed using reference TRBV14 and TRBJ2-2, is EAGVTQFPSHSVIEKGQTVTLRCDPISGHDNLYWYRRVMGKEIKFLLHFVKESKQDESGMPNNRFLAERTGGTYSTLKVQPAELEDSGVYFCASSQDGLVGVTGELFFGEGSRLTVL.